A selection of T cell receptor beta chains follows, all from one sample in a study of shared clonotypes between healthy human individuals. Sequenced by immunoSEQ multiplex PCR; TCRdb stores in-frame clones only, minus some. Here the sample spans about 820,000 clones, about 92% being singletons. Source material: naive CD8+ T cells sorted from blood. Receptors were obtained from a man under 40 in good health. The CDR3 runs from the conserved cysteine through the conserved F or W. Fields, in order: clone size, D gene, J gene, V gene, CDR3 protein, CDR3 DNA. D genes are given only for firm matches. The size field is filled for only some rows; it gives once, few, many or a size class.

- TRBD2 TRBJ2-3 TRBV7-9 CASSQGLAGLSGTQYF TGTGCCAGCAGCCAGGGACTAGCTGGATTGAGTGGTACGCAGTATTTT
once - TRBJ2-7 TRBV7-2 CASSPLSLAQQYF TGTGCCAGCAGCCCCCTGAGCTTAGCTCAGCAGTACTTC
- - TRBJ2-3 TRBV7-9 CASSEGDTDTQYF TGTGCCAGCAGCGAAGGGGACACAGATACGCAGTATTTT
- TRBD2 TRBJ2-5 TRBV9 CASSVGVSGAHLVETQYF TGTGCCAGCAGCGTAGGAGTTAGCGGGGCCCACTTGGTAGAGACCCAGTACTTC
- - TRBJ2-1 TRBV7-9 CASSLVSHYNEQFF TGTGCCAGCAGCTTAGTCAGTCACTACAATGAGCAGTTCTTC
- TRBD2 TRBJ2-5 TRBV18 CASSMWTSEETQYF TGTGCCAGCTCAATGTGGACTAGCGAAGAGACCCAGTACTTC
- - TRBJ2-7 TRBV11-2 CASSLYEQYF TGTGCCAGCAGCCTCTACGAGCAGTACTTC
- - TRBJ2-7 TRBV9 CASSVGPDNSYEQYF TGTGCCAGCAGCGTGGGCCCCGACAACTCCTACGAGCAGTACTTC
- TRBD2 TRBJ2-1 TRBV6-1 CASSARRESGYNEQFF TGTGCCAGCAGTGCCCGGCGGGAGAGTGGTTACAATGAGCAGTTCTTC
- TRBD1 TRBJ2-5 TRBV27 CASSYGQGAETQYF TGTGCCAGCAGTTACGGACAGGGGGCAGAGACCCAGTACTTC
- TRBD2 TRBJ2-1 TRBV29-1 CSAGLAGVYNEQFF TGCAGCGCAGGGCTGGCGGGAGTCTACAATGAGCAGTTCTTC